One sample yielded the 32 T cell receptor beta chains listed below, sequenced in a study of identical twins. One entry per CDR3 protein, called by TCRdb with MiXCR from the 5' RACE reads. The repertoire holds under 1 million distinct CDR3 sequences, with more than 9% as singletons. These data are also associated with another study on yellow fever vaccine responses in identical twins.

Sequenced: PBMCs. The receptors shown here come from a woman under 30 in good health.

The V and J genes are TRBV28 and TRBJ2-7, with D possibly being TRBD2 (6 bases). V lost 6 bases and J lost 5, with 14 bases in between. This CDR3 is 13 amino acids long. Germline-derived CDR1 and CDR2 are MDHEN and SYDVKM. CDR3 sequence (DNA): TGTGCCAGCAGGGGAACGGGGGATCACGAGCAGTACGTC. Its protein product is CASRGTGDHEQYV.

The gene calls are TRBV7-6 and TRBJ2-2; 8 bases map to TRBD2. J was trimmed by 9 bases and V by 5 bases; bases with no gene match: 8. Germline loops: CDR1 SGHVS, CDR2 FNYEAQ. CDR3 length: 14 amino acids. The CDR3 bases are TGTGCCAGCAGCGCCCCGCCGGGGGGGAGGGAGCTGTTTTTT. Translated, it gives CASSAPPGGRELFF.

This chain uses TRBV14 with TRBJ2-7, with 9 positions matching TRBD1. This CDR3 spans 23 amino acids. CDR1 and CDR2 from the germline V gene are SGHDN and FVKESK. J lost 0 bases, V lost 0 bases, and 24 bases had no gene match. CDR3: CASSQDPLGPGQGRISSSYEQYV. The CDR3 nucleotides read TGTGCCAGCAGCCAAGATCCTTTGGGTCCGGGACAGGGACGAATATCGAGCTCCTACGAGCAGTACGTC.

This sequence joins TRBV7-2 and TRBJ2-2; possible D gene TRBD2, 6 bases. The CDR3 covers 15 residues. V lost 2 bases and J 4 bases, leaving 11 bases between the germline ends. Germline assignment: CDR1 SGHTA and CDR2 FQGNSA. This chain's CDR3 is CASSLLYGSTGELFF. The CDR3 DNA reads TGTGCCAGCAGCTTATTGTACGGGAGCACCGGGGAGCTGTTTTTT. Variable domain in full (rest from reference TRBV7-2 and TRBJ2-2): GAGVSQSPSNKVTEKGKDVELRCDPISGHTALYWYRQSLGQGLEFLIYFQGNSAPDKSGLPSDRFSAERTGGSVSTLTIQRTQQEDSAVYLCASSLLYGSTGELFFGEGSRLTVL.

The genes are TRBV4-2 and TRBJ2-3, with 11 positions matching TRBD2. The V and J ends lost 3 bases and 2 bases, in that order; junction bases with no gene match: 4. The CDR3 loop spans 16 amino acids. The germline gives CDR1 LGHNA, CDR2 YNFKEQ. CDR3 amino acids: CASSQTSGKPTDTQYF. The CDR3, as DNA: TGTGCCAGCAGCCAGACTAGCGGGAAACCCACAGATACGCAGTATTTT.

V is TRBV15 and J is TRBJ2-5, with TRBD2 matching 13 bases. CDR3 length equals 16 residues. The germline gives CDR1 LNHNV, CDR2 YYDKDF (reference sequence). V trimming: 4 bases; J trimming: 5 bases; junction bases outside the gene matches: 7. CDR3 sequence (DNA): TGTGCCACCAGCAAAGGGACTAGCGGGATTGGGGAGACCCAGTACTTC. As protein: CATSKGTSGIGETQYF.

This clonotype was seen a handful of times. The V call is TRBV27, the J call TRBJ2-5; 8 bases are a match to TRBD2. The junction had 8 bases not matched to a gene; V was cut back by 3 bases and J by 5 bases. Germline V gene lookup returns CDR1 MNHEY and CDR2 SMNVEV (reference sequence). The CDR3 has 15 amino acids. In nucleotides, the CDR3 is TGTGCCAGCAGTTTCGTAGCGGGATCACGGGAGACCCAGTACTTC. Its translation: CASSFVAGSRETQYF.

The rearrangement links TRBV5-1 to TRBJ2-3, with D possibly TRBD1 on 5 matching bases. The CDR3 extends over 12 amino acids. With 3 bases removed from V and 7 bases from J, the gap between germline ends came to 9 bases. Per germline, CDR1 SGHRS and CDR2 YFSETQ. The CDR3 region has the DNA TGCGCCAGCAGCTCGGACACTTATACGCAGTATTTT. Translating it yields CASSSDTYTQYF.

This clonotype was seen a few times. The chain has TRBV12-5 and TRBJ2-5; D is perhaps TRBD2 (5 bases). The germline V gene encodes CDR1 LGHNT and CDR2 FRNRAP. The V end lost 7 bases, the J end lost 0 bases, and 15 bases lay between the germline ends. There are 15 residues in the CDR3. DNA for the CDR3: TGTGCTAGTGTCCCCGGCGGGTGGTACCAAGAGACCCAGTACTTC. Amino acid sequence: CASVPGGWYQETQYF.

The chain joins TRBV6-5 to TRBJ2-1; D not certain. CDR3 length: 16 amino acids. Germline-derived CDR1 and CDR2 are MNHEY and SVGAGI. V was shortened by 2 bases and J by 0 bases, with 11 bases between the two germline ends. Here the CDR3 reads CASSYGQPSSYNEQFF. The DNA for the CDR3 is TGTGCCAGCAGTTACGGGCAGCCGAGCTCCTACAATGAGCAGTTCTTC.

The rearrangement joins TRBV11-2 to TRBJ2-4; D gene uncertain. With 1 base removed from V and 8 bases from J, the gap between germline ends came to 9 bases. There are 13 residues in the CDR3. The germline gives CDR1 SGHAT, CDR2 FQNNGV. This CDR3 reads CASSLGQLDIQYF. Here the CDR3 DNA reads TGTGCCAGCAGCTTAGGGCAGCTTGACATTCAGTACTTC.

This rearrangement joins TRBV6-1 to TRBJ2-7; D is ambiguous. Deletions cut 5 bases from V and 9 bases from J, with 20 bases between. Germline V gene lookup returns CDR1 MNHNS and CDR2 SASEGT. The CDR3 consists of 14 residues. In DNA, the CDR3 is TGTGCCAGCAGTAGTACGGGCTATAACCCCTGGCAGTACGTC. Its translation: CASSSTGYNPWQYV.

CDR3 DNA sequence: TGCAGCGTGACACAGGTAAACACCGGGGAGCTGTTTTTT. Translating gives CSVTQVNTGELFF. The chain links TRBV29-1 to TRBJ2-2, with D possibly being TRBD1 (5 bases). The CDR3 runs to 13 residues. Looked up from germline, CDR1 is SQVTM and CDR2 is ANQGSEA. Trimming took off 6 bases at V and 2 bases at J, with 10 bases between the two ends.

This clonotype was counted ten times or more. The chain has TRBV12-5 and TRBJ2-1; 9 bases agree with TRBD2. The germline V gene has CDR1 LGHNT and CDR2 FRNRAP. The CDR3 covers 14 residues. V lost 6 bases to trimming and J lost 6 bases; unmatched junction nucleotides: 6. CDR3 coding DNA: TGTGCTAGTGGGGAACTAGCGGGTCTCAATGAGCAGTTCTTC. Encoded protein: CASGELAGLNEQFF.

This clonotype was seen a few times. The chain has TRBV28 and TRBJ1-1, with D possibly being TRBD1 (5 bases). V gave up 5 bases and J gave up 10 bases, with 11 bases separating them. The CDR3 is 11 amino acids. Germline V gives CDR1 MDHEN, CDR2 SYDVKM. The CDR3 DNA reads TGTGCCAGCAGTACAGTCGGGGGAGCTTTCTTT. This sequence encodes CASSTVGGAFF.

This clonotype was seen many times. The genes are TRBV20-1 and TRBJ1-2; no clear D gene. Trimming left V 1 base short and J 2 bases short, with 8 bases between. Germline V lookup: CDR1 DFQATT, CDR2 SNEGSKA (reference sequence). The CDR3 is 13 residues long. The CDR3 nucleotides read TGCAGTGCTAGAGGTTCTCAAAACTATGGCTACACCTTC. Protein product: CSARGSQNYGYTF.

The chain recombines TRBV28 with TRBJ2-5, with 9 positions matching TRBD2. This CDR3 comprises 16 residues. The trim removed 4 bases at V and 1 base at J, leaving 7 bases unmatched. Per the germline V gene, CDR1 is MDHEN and CDR2 is SYDVKM. DNA for the CDR3: TGTGCCAGCAGTTCCCCAGGCGGGGGGGCCCAAGAGACCCAGTACTTC. Its translation: CASSSPGGGAQETQYF.

The chain links TRBV28 to TRBJ2-3; D might be TRBD1 or TRBD2, each matching 5 bases. Trimming removed 3 bases from V and 5 bases from J, with 18 bases in between. Germline CDR1 MDHEN, CDR2 SYDVKM. The CDR3 covers 16 residues. The CDR3 protein is CASSFSASHRGDTQYF. CDR3 DNA sequence: TGTGCCAGCAGTTTCTCGGCTAGCCATAGGGGAGATACGCAGTATTTT.

This clonotype was found many times. The rearrangement links TRBV10-3 to TRBJ1-1, with a tentative D call TRBD1 (6 bases). The length of the CDR3 is 15 residues. Trimming pared 10 bases from V and 4 bases from J, leaving 22 bases between. Germline V gives CDR1 ENHRY, CDR2 SYGVKD. CDR3: CATKPGAGSGTEAFF. CDR3 coding DNA: TGTGCCACAAAACCGGGGGCCGGGTCGGGCACTGAAGCTTTCTTT.

The chain recombines TRBV6-5 with TRBJ2-7, with D perhaps matching TRBD2 (5 bases). This CDR3 is built from 14 residues. Germline CDR1 is MNHEY and CDR2 is SVGAGI. Deletions cut 4 bases from V and 2 bases from J, with 12 bases between. CDR3 amino acids: CASSSGETAYEQYF. The CDR3 coding sequence is TGTGCCAGCAGTTCCGGGGAGACTGCCTACGAGCAGTACTTC.

This clonotype was picked up a small number of times. This chain links TRBV20-1 with TRBJ2-2; TRBD2 is a possible D gene (6 bases). The germline V gene encodes CDR1 DFQATT and CDR2 SNEGSKA (reference sequence). Trimming removed 6 bases at V and 6 bases at J, with 11 bases between. This CDR3 region has 12 residues. The CDR3 nucleotides read TGCAGTGCCCCACTAGCTTCCGGGGAGCTGTTTTTT. As protein: CSAPLASGELFF.

This rearrangement joins TRBV10-3 to TRBJ2-5, with a tentative D call TRBD2 (5 bases). Germline CDR1 and CDR2: ENHRY and SYGVKD. Trimming stripped 0 bases from V and 1 base from J, with 6 bases between. The CDR3 has 14 residues. This CDR3 is CAISESGIQETQYF. DNA of the CDR3: TGTGCCATCAGTGAGTCCGGGATCCAAGAGACCCAGTACTTC.

This clonotype was observed a few times. The V and J genes are TRBV2 and TRBJ2-1; TRBD2 matches at 14 bases. The CDR3 length is 15 residues. J lost 6 bases, V lost 4 bases, and 2 bases had no gene match. Germline V gene data show CDR1 as SNHLY and CDR2 as FYNNEI. Written as DNA, the CDR3 is TGTGCCAGCAGTGCGACTAGCGGGGGGGCCAATGAGCAGTTCTTC. This gives the protein CASSATSGGANEQFF.

This clonotype was picked up a small number of times. The rearrangement uses TRBV27 and TRBJ2-5, with D perhaps assigned TRBD1 or TRBD2 (6 bases each). The germline V gene encodes CDR1 MNHEY and CDR2 SMNVEV (reference sequence). There are 16 residues in the CDR3. V lost 6 bases and J lost 5, with 22 bases in between. For the CDR3, the DNA is TGTGCCAGCAGACTATACAGGGAGGCGGTCGGGGAGACCCAGTACTTC. This translates into CASRLYREAVGETQYF.

Note on this clonotype: The germline gene is not matched at one end of the junction; a read error may be the cause. The V gene is TRBV20-1, the J gene TRBJ2-1; no reliable D call. Per the germline V gene, CDR1 is DFQATT and CDR2 is SNEGSKA (reference sequence). This CDR3 contains 17 residues. DNA of the CDR3: TGCTGTGCTAGAGTAACTCCTTCCCTTCACTTAGACAATGAGCAGTTCTTC. This translates into CCARVTPSLHLDNEQFF.

The chain links TRBV20-1 to TRBJ2-5, with TRBD2 matching over 13 bases. CDR3 length: 15 amino acids. Per germline, CDR1 DFQATT and CDR2 SNEGSKA (reference sequence). V lost 4 bases, J lost 3 bases, and 5 bases stayed unmatched. This chain's CDR3 is CSATSGTSGEETQYF. In DNA form, the CDR3 reads TGCAGTGCTACCTCCGGGACTAGCGGGGAAGAGACCCAGTACTTC.

This chain links TRBV6-6 with TRBJ1-1, with unresolved D. V was clipped by 5 bases and J by 9 bases, with 10 bases between them. The CDR3 contains 11 residues. CDR1 and CDR2 (germline): MNHNY, SVGAGI (reference sequence). CDR3 loop: CASSSPGQAFF. The DNA for the CDR3 is TGTGCCAGCAGTAGCCCGGGCCAAGCTTTCTTT.

This clonotype turned up a few times. One end of the junction varies from germline; a read error may be responsible. The gene calls are TRBV2 and TRBJ2-7; D not resolved. Germline V gene sequence: CDR1 SNHLY, CDR2 FYNNEI. This CDR3 spans 14 amino acids. In nucleotides, the CDR3 is TGTGCCAGCAGGGAAGTTATTTCTCCCTACGAGCAGTACTTC. It yields the protein CASREVISPYEQYF. Variable domain in full (rest from reference TRBV2 and TRBJ2-7): EPEVTQTPSHQVTQMGQEVILRCVPISNHLYFYWYRQILGQKVEFLVSFYNNEISEKSEIFDDQFSVERPDGSNFTLKIRSTKLEDSAMYFCASREVISPYEQYFGPGTRLTVT.

This clonotype turned up a few times. The V gene is TRBV7-9, the J gene TRBJ1-1; 9 nucleotides match TRBD1. The junction had 1 base not matched to a gene; V was cut back by 1 base and J by 1 base. Germline V gene lookup returns CDR1 SEHNR and CDR2 FQNEAQ (reference sequence). The CDR3 length is 15 residues. CDR3 residues: CASSLGDRENTEAFF. CDR3 in DNA: TGTGCCAGCAGCTTAGGGGACAGGGAGAACACTGAAGCTTTCTTT. Full variable domain (remainder filled in from reference TRBV7-9 and TRBJ1-1): DTGVSQNPRHKITKRGQNVTFRCDPISEHNRLYWYRQTLGQGPEFLTYFQNEAQLEKSRLLSDRFSAERPKGSFSTLEIQRTEQGDSAMYLCASSLGDRENTEAFFGQGTRLTVV.

The genes are TRBV3-1 and TRBJ1-1; D unresolved. Deletions cut 5 bases from V and 2 bases from J, with 12 bases between. CDR1 LGHDT and CDR2 YNNKEL come from the germline V gene (reference sequence). This CDR3 has 14 residues. For the CDR3, the DNA is TGTGCCAGCAGCACCCGGGCCGTAAACACTGAAGCTTTCTTT. This gives the protein CASSTRAVNTEAFF.

The chain combines TRBV5-1 with TRBJ2-7; 10 bases match TRBD2. The CDR3 sequence is 16 residues long. V shed 4 bases, J shed 7 bases, and the junction held 14 bases outside the gene matches. The germline V gene has CDR1 SGHRS and CDR2 YFSETQ. CDR3 DNA sequence: TGCGCCAGCAGCCTGGAAGCGGGAGGGCCTTCGGGGGAGCAGTACTTC. It translates to CASSLEAGGPSGEQYF.

In DNA form, the CDR3 reads TGTGCCAGCTCACCACCGGGTAGCGATGGATCCTACGAGCAGTACTTC. Protein: CASSPPGSDGSYEQYF. J is TRBJ2-7 and V is TRBV18, with D perhaps TRBD2 (5 bases). Germline assignment: CDR1 KGHSH and CDR2 LQKENI. Deletions cut 0 bases from V and 1 base from J, with 13 bases between. This CDR3 is built from 16 residues.